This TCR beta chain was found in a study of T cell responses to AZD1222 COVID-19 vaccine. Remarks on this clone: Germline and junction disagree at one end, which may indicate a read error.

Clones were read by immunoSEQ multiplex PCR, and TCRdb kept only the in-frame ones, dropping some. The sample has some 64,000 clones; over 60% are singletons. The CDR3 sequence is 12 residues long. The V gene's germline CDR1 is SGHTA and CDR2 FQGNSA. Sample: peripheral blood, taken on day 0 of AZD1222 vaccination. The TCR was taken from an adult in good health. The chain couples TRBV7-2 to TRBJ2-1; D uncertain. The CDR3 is CASTLPANEQFF. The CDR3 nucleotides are TGTGCCAGCACCTTACCCGCCAATGAGCAGTTCTTC.